This T cell receptor beta chain stems from a study of CD8 T cells in Susac syndrome. Regarding the study as a whole: In Susac syndrome, the CD4+ T cell repertoires did not show clonal expansion.

CD8+ and CD4+ blood T cells underwent TCR beta sequencing. TEMRA cells were FACS-enriched, unlike CD8+ and CD4+ T cells, which were negatively isolated. This CDR3 is 12 amino acids long. Germline V gene sequence: CDR1 KGHSH, CDR2 LQKENI. V was cut by 6 bases and J by 7 bases, with 12 bases left in between. With respect to this clonotype: Its antigen is currently unknown.

The RNA, roughly 0.45 to 1 ug, was put through reverse transcription using random hexamers. TCRdb itself ran the immunoSEQ multiplex PCR reads through MiXCR, one entry per CDR3 protein. The sample contains some 250,000 distinct CDR3 sequences, about 96% of which appear only once. This clonotype was sampled from a human donor with Susac syndrome. The chain recombines TRBV18 with TRBJ1-1, with a weak D call TRBD1 (5 bases). The sample consisted of CD4+ T cells from PBMCs. This chain's CDR3 is CASSPGGVEAFF. CDR3 sequence (DNA): TGTGCCAGCTCCCCTGGGGGGGTTGAAGCTTTCTTT.